The 3 T cell receptor beta chains given below trace back to one sample, sequenced in a study of blood T cell repertoires in COVID-19. This table comes from immunoSEQ multiplex PCR, and its TCRdb copy is limited to in-frame clones, with some not included. The table lists 120,000 or so clones, approximately 87% of them singletons. The sequencing sample was made of peripheral blood. The source of these receptors is a middle-aged man with acute or convalescent COVID-19.

The gene calls are TRBV25-1 and TRBJ2-1; 7 nucleotides agree with TRBD2. The CDR3 is 14 residues long. The J segment lost 6 bases and the V segment lost 6 bases, leaving 8 bases of the junction unmatched. Germline values: CDR1 MGHDK, CDR2 SYGVNS. CDR3 nucleotides: TGTGCCAGCAGCCCCACAGGCGGGAGCAATGAGCAGTTCTTC. This codes for CASSPTGGSNEQFF.

This chain joins TRBV5-4 and TRBJ2-1, with 14 bases identical to TRBD2. The CDR3 has 15 residues. V lost 1 base to trimming and J lost 14 bases; unmatched junction nucleotides: 8. Germline V gene sequence: CDR1 SGHNT, CDR2 YYREEE (reference sequence). CDR3 residues: CASSLTRLAGGWEFF. In DNA, the CDR3 is TGTGCCAGCAGCTTGACCCGACTAGCGGGGGGGTGGGAGTTCTTC. Full variable domain (remainder filled in from reference TRBV5-4 and TRBJ2-1): ETGVTQSPTHLIKTRGQQVTLRCSSQSGHNTVSWYQQALGQGPQFIFQYYREEENGRGNFPPRFSGLQFPNYSSELNVNALELDDSALYLCASSLTRLAGGWEFFGPGTRLTVL.

This clone was observed once. The chain is built from TRBV10-3 and TRBJ2-3, with TRBD2 matching 13 bases. CDR3 length equals 15 residues. J lost 1 base, V lost 6 bases, and 1 base had no gene match. Germline loops: CDR1 ENHRY, CDR2 SYGVKD. DNA for the CDR3: TGTGCCATCAGCGGACTAGCGGGGGGCACAGATACGCAGTATTTT. Translated: CAISGLAGGTDTQYF.